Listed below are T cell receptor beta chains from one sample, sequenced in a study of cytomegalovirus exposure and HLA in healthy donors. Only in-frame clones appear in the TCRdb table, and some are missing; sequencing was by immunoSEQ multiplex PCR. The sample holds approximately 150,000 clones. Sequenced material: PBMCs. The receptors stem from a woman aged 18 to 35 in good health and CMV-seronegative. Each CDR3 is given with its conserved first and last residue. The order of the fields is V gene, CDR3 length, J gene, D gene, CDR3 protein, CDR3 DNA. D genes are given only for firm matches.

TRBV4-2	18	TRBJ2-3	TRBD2	CASSQASGSTFSTDTQYF	TGTGCCAGCAGCCAAGCTAGCGGGAGTACCTTTAGCACAGATACGCAGTATTTT
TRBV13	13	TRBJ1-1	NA	CASKVRDGTEAFF	TGTGCCAGCAAGGTCAGGGATGGCACTGAAGCTTTCTTT
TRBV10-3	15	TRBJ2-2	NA	CAISPAASAGGELFF	TGTGCCATCAGTCCAGCCGCTAGCGCGGGAGGGGAGCTGTTTTTT
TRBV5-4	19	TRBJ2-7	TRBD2	CASSSKPYRTSGRSYEQYF	TGTGCCAGCAGCTCGAAACCCTATAGGACTAGCGGACGCTCCTACGAGCAGTACTTC
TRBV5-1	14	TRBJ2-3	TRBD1	CASTTGGRTDTQYF	TGCGCCAGCACCACAGGGGGGAGAACAGATACGCAGTATTTT
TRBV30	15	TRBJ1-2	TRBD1	CAWSVGAGGGYGYTF	TGTGCCTGGAGTGTTGGGGCAGGGGGCGGCTATGGCTACACCTTC
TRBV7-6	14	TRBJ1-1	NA	CASSPRQWNTEAFF	TGTGCCAGCAGCCCCAGACAGTGGAACACTGAAGCTTTCTTT
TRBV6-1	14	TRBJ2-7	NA	CASNMDGATYEQYF	TGTGCCAGCAACATGGATGGGGCTACCTACGAGCAGTACTTC
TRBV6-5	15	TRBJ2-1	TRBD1	CASGNGQGYYNEQFF	TGTGCCAGCGGCAACGGACAGGGCTACTACAATGAGCAGTTCTTC
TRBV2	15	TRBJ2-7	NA	CASSESPRSSYEQYF	TGTGCCAGCAGTGAATCCCCCCGGAGCTCCTACGAGCAGTACTTC
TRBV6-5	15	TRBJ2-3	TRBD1	CASRDRGGGTDTQYF	TGTGCCAGCAGGGACAGGGGGGGAGGCACAGATACGCAGTATTTT